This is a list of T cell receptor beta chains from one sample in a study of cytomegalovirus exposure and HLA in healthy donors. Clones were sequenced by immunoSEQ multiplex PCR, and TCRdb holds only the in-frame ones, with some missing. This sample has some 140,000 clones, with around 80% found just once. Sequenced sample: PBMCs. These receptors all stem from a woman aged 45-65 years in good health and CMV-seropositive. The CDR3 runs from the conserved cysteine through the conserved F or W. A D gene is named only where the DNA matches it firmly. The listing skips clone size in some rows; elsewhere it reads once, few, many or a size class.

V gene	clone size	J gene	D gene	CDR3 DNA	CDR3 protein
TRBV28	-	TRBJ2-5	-	TGTGCCAGCAGCTCCCCGCGGAAAGAGACCCAGTACTTC	CASSSPRKETQYF
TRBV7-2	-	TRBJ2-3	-	TGTGCCAGCAGCAGGACGTCTCGGGGGGCGGGGGGCACAGATACGCAGTATTTT	CASSRTSRGAGGTDTQYF
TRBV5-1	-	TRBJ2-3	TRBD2	TGCGCCAGCAGCGCCGGGGGGGCCCCTGACACAGATACGCAGTATTTT	CASSAGGAPDTDTQYF
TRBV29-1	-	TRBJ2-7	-	TGCAGCGTAGAAACAGGGTCTCCATCCTACGAGCAGTACTTC	CSVETGSPSYEQYF
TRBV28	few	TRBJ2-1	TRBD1	TGTGCCAGCAGCCCCGCCGGGACAGGAACTTACAATGAGCAGTTCTTC	CASSPAGTGTYNEQFF
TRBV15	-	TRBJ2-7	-	TGTGCCACCAGCAGAGATCTGAAACAGCACGAGCAGTACTTC	CATSRDLKQHEQYF
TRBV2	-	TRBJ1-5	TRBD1	TGTGCCAGCGGAGAAACAGGGGGCGGCAATCAGCCCCAGCATTTT	CASGETGGGNQPQHF
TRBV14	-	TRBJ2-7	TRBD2	TGTGCCAGCAGCCAGAGGGTCACTAGCGGGGGGGCCAGCGAGCAGTACTTC	CASSQRVTSGGASEQYF
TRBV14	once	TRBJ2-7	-	TGTGCCAGCAGCGCTCTCAGGGGAGTCTACGAGCAGTACTTC	CASSALRGVYEQYF
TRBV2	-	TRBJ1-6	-	TGTGCCAGCCTGGCAGGGGTTACTTCACCCCTCCACTTT	CASLAGVTSPLHF
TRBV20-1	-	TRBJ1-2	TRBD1	TGCAGTCCCATTGACAGGGATGGCTACACCTTC	CSPIDRDGYTF
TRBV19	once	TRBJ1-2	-	TGTGCCAGTAGTTCTTCTGACAGGACTTATGGCTACACCTTC	CASSSSDRTYGYTF
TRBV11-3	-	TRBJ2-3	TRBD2	TGTGCCAGCAGCAAACTAGCGGAGAGCACAGATACGCAGTATTTT	CASSKLAESTDTQYF
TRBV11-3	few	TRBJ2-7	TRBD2	TGTGCCAGCAGCTTTACCAGGGAGGGCGAGCAGTACTTC	CASSFTREGEQYF
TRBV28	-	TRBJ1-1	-	TGTGCCAGCAGTTTATGGACCAGGGGAGAGACTGAAGCTTTCTTT	CASSLWTRGETEAFF
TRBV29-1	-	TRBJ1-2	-	TGCAGCGTTGAACAGACTACAAACTATGGCTACACCTTC	CSVEQTTNYGYTF
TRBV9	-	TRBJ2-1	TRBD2	TGTGCCAGCAGCGAGCCCCAAAGCGGGGGCATCTACAATGAGCAGTTCTTC	CASSEPQSGGIYNEQFF
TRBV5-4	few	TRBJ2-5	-	TGTGCCAGCAGCTCGGTCCAAGAGACCCAGTACTTC	CASSSVQETQYF
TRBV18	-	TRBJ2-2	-	TGTGCCAGCTCGCGTCCAGGGGATGGCGGGGAGCTGTTTTTT	CASSRPGDGGELFF
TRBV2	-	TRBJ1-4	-	TGTGCCAGCAGTGAAGTTCGGAATGAAAAACTGTTTTTT	CASSEVRNEKLFF
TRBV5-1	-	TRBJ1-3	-	TGCGCCAGCAGCTTTACGCAGGGCAGCTCTGGAAACACCATATATTTT	CASSFTQGSSGNTIYF
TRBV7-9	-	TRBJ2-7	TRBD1	TGTGCCAGCAGCCCGTCGGTATGGACAGGGGTGGACGAGCAGTACTTC	CASSPSVWTGVDEQYF
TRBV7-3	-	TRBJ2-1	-	TGTGCCAGCAGCGCGGACTACTACAATGAGCAGTTCTTC	CASSADYYNEQFF
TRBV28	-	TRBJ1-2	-	TGTGCCAGCACTGTGGGGGGGTCGATCTATGGCTACACCTTC	CASTVGGSIYGYTF
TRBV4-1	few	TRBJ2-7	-	TGCGCCAGCAGCCAAGAGAAGCGCAGGGCACACTACGAGCAGTACTTC	CASSQEKRRAHYEQYF
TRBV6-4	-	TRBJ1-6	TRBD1	TGTGCCAGCAGCGACGGACAGGGAGGTTCACCCCTCCACTTT	CASSDGQGGSPLHF
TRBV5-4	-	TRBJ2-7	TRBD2	TGTGCCAGCACCCGGGGGGAGGGTCCCTCCTACGAGCAGTACTTC	CASTRGEGPSYEQYF
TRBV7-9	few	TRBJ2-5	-	TGTGCCAGCAGCTCTTCAGAGACCCAGTACTTC	CASSSSETQYF
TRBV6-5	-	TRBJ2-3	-	TGTGCCAGCAGTTACATCTTGACAGATACGCAGTATTTT	CASSYILTDTQYF
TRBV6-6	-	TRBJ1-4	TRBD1	TGTGCCAGCAGTTACTATACAGGGGACGAAAAACTGTTTTTT	CASSYYTGDEKLFF
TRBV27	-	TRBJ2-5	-	TGTGCCAGCAGTTTATTGGCAGGGCGTCAAGAGACCCAGTACTTC	CASSLLAGRQETQYF
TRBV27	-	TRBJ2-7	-	TGTGCCAGCAGTTTAGGAGGGGGGGCCAGCTCCTACGAGCAGTACTTC	CASSLGGGASSYEQYF
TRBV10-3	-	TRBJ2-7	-	TGTGCCAGCAACCGGGACAACTCCTACGAGCAGTACTTC	CASNRDNSYEQYF
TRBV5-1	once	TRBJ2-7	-	TGCGCCAGCAGCTTGGGTTTATCGTCAGGGTTGCTCGAGCAGTACTTC	CASSLGLSSGLLEQYF
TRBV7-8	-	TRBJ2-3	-	TGTGCCAGCAGCCACGGGACAACGAGGGCAGATACGCAGTATTTT	CASSHGTTRADTQYF
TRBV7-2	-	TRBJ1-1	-	TGTGCCAGCAGCTTAGGAGGAGGGGTTGAAGCTTTCTTT	CASSLGGGVEAFF
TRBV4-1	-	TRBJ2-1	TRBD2	TGCGCCAGCAGCCAAGAAGGGGTCCGGGGGGGCTACAATGAGCAGTTCTTC	CASSQEGVRGGYNEQFF